This T cell receptor beta chain emerged from a study of regulatory T cells in long-lasting Graves disease. With iRepertoire HTBI primers and Arm-PCR of CDR3 regions, TCR beta libraries were built. TCRdb independently ran MiXCR on the multiplex PCR reads; one entry per CDR3 protein. The sample holds about 440,000 distinct CDR3 sequences, less than 20% seen once. This clonotype was counted a few times. Regarding time point: newly diagnosed GD, antithyroid drugs for less than 3 months. There was RNA extracted from PBMCs, and the TCR library was made from it. These same records also appear under a second study, on T cells in Graves' hyperthyroidism and ophthalmopathy.

Sequenced here: peripheral blood mononuclear cells (PBMCs), sampled at new diagnosis, from a patient treated with antithyroid drugs. This sequence was found in a woman younger than 45 with Graves disease.

CDR3 region: CASTPGLDYEQYF. In DNA, the CDR3 is TGTGCCAGCACTCCGGGACTAGACTACGAGCAGTACTTC. The V gene is TRBV28, the J gene TRBJ2-7, with 8 bases identical to TRBD2. The trim removed 7 bases at V and 3 bases at J, leaving 5 bases unmatched. This CDR3 is 13 amino acids long. Per germline, CDR1 MDHEN and CDR2 SYDVKM.